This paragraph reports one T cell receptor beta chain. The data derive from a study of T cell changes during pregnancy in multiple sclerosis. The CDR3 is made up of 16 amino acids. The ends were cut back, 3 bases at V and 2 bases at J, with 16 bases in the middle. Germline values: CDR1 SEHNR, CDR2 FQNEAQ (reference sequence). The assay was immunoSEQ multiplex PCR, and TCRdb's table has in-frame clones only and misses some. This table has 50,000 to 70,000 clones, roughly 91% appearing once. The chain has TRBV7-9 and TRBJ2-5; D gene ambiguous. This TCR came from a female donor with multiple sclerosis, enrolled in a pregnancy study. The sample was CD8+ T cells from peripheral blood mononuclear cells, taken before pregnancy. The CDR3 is CASSFLTIHSQETQYF. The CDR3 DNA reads TGTGCCAGCAGCTTTTTAACTATCCACTCACAAGAGACCCAGTACTTC.